This note documents a single T cell receptor (beta chain) sequence. Its target antigen remains unknown. Qualities for individual bases were not recorded, and no much larger clone is one base off. The trial excluded patients who had a history of autoimmune disease or were on systemic immunosuppression. In every dose cohort, peripheral blood was drawn for TCR sequencing at baseline, cycle 4 day 1, and cycle 7 day 1. Samples came from an open-label, multicenter, first-in-human phase I dose-escalation trial of ivuxolimab. The trial enrolled adults with locally advanced or metastatic head and neck squamous cell, hepatocellular, melanoma or renal cell carcinoma. Before TCR sequencing, CD4+ and CD8+ T cells were separately sorted from peripheral blood. This entry belongs to a study of OX40 agonist ivuxolimab in advanced cancers. About the study as a whole: Ivuxolimab, which targeted the costimulatory receptor OX40 (CD134), was an agonistic, fully human IgG2 monoclonal antibody. Intravenous ivuxolimab was administered to patients every 2 weeks at six dose levels: 0.01, 0.1, 0.3, 1.5, 3 and 10 mg/kg. Of the approximately 50 patients in dose escalation, 19 had hepatocellular carcinoma, some 15 had melanoma, 9 had renal cell carcinoma and 9 had head and neck cancer. In the dose-escalation cohort, nearly 85% of patients were male, and the mean age was approximately 60 years with a range of about 20 to 79. Prior anti-PD-1, anti-PD-L1 or anti-CTLA-4 therapy was permitted, and checkpoint inhibitors had been received by 30% to 40% of dose-escalation patients. Partial responses occurred in three dose-escalation patients, of whom one had hepatocellular carcinoma and two had cutaneous melanoma. Peripheral TCRbeta sequencing aimed to test whether ivuxolimab altered TCR sequence diversity and caused clonal T-cell expansion. The paper reports the monotherapy dose-escalation portion (N of about 47 patients) of the phase I ivuxolimab trial. Study-level results and caveats: Low levels of normalized T-cell clonal expansion were also shown by some nonresponding patients. In the 0.1-3.0 mg/kg groups, partial responders were among the patients with the lowest normalized peripheral clonal expansion, particularly in CD8+ T cells. After ivuxolimab, expanded clones were on average more numerous among CD8+ T cells than among CD4+ T cells. The antigen specificity of the clonally expanded peripheral T cells was not determined. At doses of 0.1 to 3.0 mg/kg, clonal expansion of both CD4+ and CD8+ blood T cells was observed from baseline to week 6.

From its cysteine to its phenylalanine, the CDR3 spans 12 amino acids. Only the CDR3 region is kept as DNA, spanning 36 bases read in frame from base 1. V is shortened by 6 bases, J by 1 base, and the region joining them spans 6 bases. The germline V gene yields ENHRY for CDR1 and SYGVKD for CDR2. To sequence the TCRbeta CDR3 region, genomic DNA was isolated from the sorted cells. TCRbeta CDR3 regions were sequenced using the immunoSEQ Assay. TCRdb took over this immuneACCESS table, retaining in-frame rearrangements with V and J assigned. Such tables are incomplete; in checked studies, under half of the missing clones stem from an unresolved V gene, and the remainder is unexplained. Present in this sample are approximately 9,300 clones, around 90% of which were seen just once. Around 13% of the sample is taken by the ten largest.

This receptor chain uses TRBV10-3 and TRBJ1-2; the D gene is unclear. This sequence was found in an adult with an advanced solid tumor such as melanoma, head and neck, liver or kidney cancer. Sequencing was performed on CD4+ or CD8+ T cells sorted from blood, taken in a trial of the OX40 agonist ivuxolimab. The DNA sequence reads TGTGCCATCAGATCGGGTAACTATGGCTACACCTTC. This codes for CAIRSGNYGYTF.